The rows below give T cell receptor beta chains drawn from one sample of a study of OX40 agonist ivuxolimab in advanced cancers. The assay was immunoSEQ multiplex PCR, and TCRdb's table has in-frame clones only and misses some. The sample consists of around 100,000 clones, 91% of them appearing once. The input for sequencing was CD4+ or CD8+ T cells sorted from blood, taken in a trial of the OX40 agonist ivuxolimab. These receptors were collected from an adult with an advanced solid tumor such as melanoma, head and neck, liver or kidney cancer. The CDR3 runs from the conserved cysteine through the conserved F or W. D genes are given only for firm matches. Some rows have no size entry. The others give once, few or many, or a class for an expanded clone.

j_call v_call d_call clone_size cdr3_aa cdr3_nt
TRBJ2-7 TRBV7-2 TRBD1 . CASSLVGDRADEQYF TGCGCCAGCAGCTTAGTGGGTGACAGGGCCGACGAGCAGTACTTC
TRBJ2-3 TRBV18 . . CASSPRGQGSISQYF TGTGCCAGCTCACCCCGGGGACAAGGGTCAATTTCGCAGTATTTT
TRBJ2-5 TRBV18 TRBD2 . CASSTRLAGGQETQYF TGTGCCAGCTCGACCCGACTAGCGGGAGGCCAAGAGACCCAGTACTTC
TRBJ2-5 TRBV7-6 TRBD1 . CASSLQGAVPQTQYF TGTGCCAGCAGCTTACAGGGGGCTGTACCTCAGACCCAGTACTTC
TRBJ2-1 TRBV7-9 . . CASRVPQNPNEQFF TGTGCCAGCAGAGTGCCACAGAACCCGAATGAGCAGTTCTTC
TRBJ2-4 TRBV2 . . CASSVQGGVQYF TGTGCCAGCAGTGTACAGGGAGGCGTTCAGTACTTC
TRBJ2-1 TRBV28 . . CASYPYRAGHGNEQFF TGTGCCAGTTATCCCTACCGGGCAGGGCACGGCAATGAGCAGTTCTTC
TRBJ2-2 TRBV4-1 TRBD2 . CASSQPGLAGVTGELFF TGCGCCAGCAGCCAACCGGGACTAGCGGGAGTAACCGGGGAGCTGTTTTTT
TRBJ2-3 TRBV4-1 . . CASSLSGPRDTQYF TGCGCCAGCAGCCTCTCGGGGCCCCGAGATACGCAGTATTTT
TRBJ2-7 TRBV11-2 TRBD2 once CASSFTSGSNEQYF TGTGCCAGCAGCTTCACTAGCGGGAGCAACGAGCAGTACTTC
TRBJ2-7 TRBV4-1 . . CASSLQGGLVSGEQYF TGCGCCAGCAGCCTCCAGGGGGGACTAGTATCAGGCGAGCAGTACTTC
TRBJ1-2 TRBV18 TRBD1 . CASSPPWQGGGYTF TGTGCCAGCTCACCACCCTGGCAGGGGGGTGGCTACACCTTC
TRBJ1-5 TRBV10-1 . few CASGLNGGCGTPLLNQPQHF TGCGCCAGCGGCCTAAACGGCGGGTGCGGGACCCCGCTACTCAATCAGCCCCAGCATTTT
TRBJ2-7 TRBV5-1 TRBD1 . CASSRDRVRYEQYF TGCGCCAGCAGTCGGGACAGGGTGAGGTACGAGCAGTACTTC
TRBJ2-5 TRBV6-1 . . CASSDTAPGLAAPTQETQYF TGTGCCAGCAGTGATACCGCACCGGGGCTAGCAGCCCCAACCCAAGAGACCCAGTACTTC
TRBJ2-5 TRBV11-3 . once CASSPLGSVETQYF TGTGCCAGCTCGCCGTTGGGTTCTGTGGAGACCCAGTACTTC
TRBJ2-3 TRBV4-1 . . CASSPRGRPPDTQYF TGCGCCAGCAGCCCCCGGGGGCGGCCTCCAGATACGCAGTATTTT
TRBJ2-5 TRBV7-9 . . CASSFQETQYF TGTGCCAGCAGTTTCCAAGAGACCCAGTACTTC
TRBJ2-3 TRBV7-3 TRBD2 . CASSRSGTSTDTQYF TGTGCCAGCAGCCGTAGCGGGACTAGCACAGATACGCAGTATTTT
TRBJ2-7 TRBV4-3 . once CASSQDYPPYEQYF TGCGCCAGCAGCCAAGATTATCCACCCTACGAGCAGTACTTC
TRBJ2-5 TRBV9 TRBD2 once CASSVGAGAQETQYF TGTGCCAGCAGCGTAGGAGCGGGAGCCCAAGAGACCCAGTACTTC
TRBJ2-3 TRBV7-2 TRBD1 . CASSLAGQGTDTQYF TGTGCCAGCAGCTTAGCAGGACAGGGTACAGATACGCAGTATTTT
TRBJ2-7 TRBV11-2 . . CASSFNSDYEQYF TGTGCCAGCAGCTTCAATAGCGACTACGAGCAGTACTTC
TRBJ2-2 TRBV6-1 TRBD1 . CASGTDYTGELFF TGTGCCAGCGGGACAGACTACACCGGGGAGCTGTTTTTT
TRBJ1-2 TRBV30 . . CAWSVQMGGYTF TGTGCCTGGAGTGTACAGATGGGAGGCTACACCTTC
TRBJ1-2 TRBV6-5 . . CASTIIANYGYTF TGTGCCAGCACCATCATCGCTAACTATGGCTACACCTTC
TRBJ2-3 TRBV2 . . CASTQEGKAGTEQYF TGTGCCAGCACTCAAGAGGGGAAGGCCGGGACGGAGCAGTATTTT
TRBJ2-3 TRBV2 . . CASSENVPGTTDTQYF TGTGCCAGCAGTGAAAATGTTCCGGGAACCACAGATACGCAGTATTTT
TRBJ2-3 TRBV11-3 . few CASSGVGTAADTQYF TGTGCCAGCAGCGGGGTCGGGACTGCCGCAGATACGCAGTATTTT
TRBJ2-5 TRBV10-3 TRBD2 . CAIKGTSQETQYF TGTGCCATCAAAGGGACTAGCCAAGAGACCCAGTACTTC
TRBJ2-7 TRBV7-9 TRBD2 . CASSPSRGSGRDEQYF TGTGCCAGCAGCCCCTCTCGGGGTAGCGGGAGGGACGAGCAGTACTTC
TRBJ2-7 TRBV4-2 TRBD2 . CASSQDKASGRANEQYF TGTGCCAGCAGCCAAGATAAGGCTAGCGGGAGGGCGAACGAGCAGTACTTC
TRBJ2-5 TRBV7-6 . once CASSNRDLGTQYF TGTGCCAGCAGCAACCGGGACTTGGGGACCCAGTACTTC
TRBJ2-3 TRBV7-2 . . CASSTHRAVGTDTQYF TGTGCCAGCAGCACCCACAGGGCCGTGGGGACAGATACGCAGTATTTT
TRBJ2-7 TRBV7-2 . few CASSLQPTYEQYF TGTGCCAGCAGCTTACAGCCCACCTACGAGCAGTACTTC
TRBJ2-5 TRBV18 TRBD1 . CASSPGQGREETQYF TGTGCCAGCTCACCAGGACAGGGAAGGGAAGAGACCCAGTACTTC
TRBJ2-5 TRBV5-1 . . CASSLQETQYF TGCGCCAGCAGCCTCCAAGAGACCCAGTACTTC
TRBJ2-6 TRBV7-8 . once CASMAGASGANVLTF TGTGCCAGCATGGCAGGCGCGTCTGGGGCCAACGTCCTGACTTTC
TRBJ1-6 TRBV10-2 . . CASRDPNSPLHF TGCGCCAGCCGGGACCCCAATTCACCCCTCCACTTT
TRBJ1-1 TRBV28 . . CASTTGVLNTEAFF TGTGCCAGCACCACTGGAGTCTTGAACACTGAAGCTTTCTTT
TRBJ1-5 TRBV19 . . CASTRDRALRQPQHF TGTGCCAGTACCCGGGATAGGGCTTTACGACAGCCCCAGCATTTT
TRBJ1-1 TRBV5-4 . once CASSLASAPRGTEAFF TGTGCCAGCAGCTTGGCCTCGGCTCCCCGCGGGACTGAAGCTTTCTTT
TRBJ2-7 TRBV6-5 . . CASSYPPRIYEQYF TGTGCCAGCAGTTACCCCCCCAGGATCTACGAGCAGTACTTC
TRBJ2-1 TRBV4-1 . . CASSHAPRSYNEQFF TGCGCCAGCAGCCATGCTCCCCGCTCCTACAATGAGCAGTTCTTC
TRBJ2-6 TRBV5-8 TRBD1 . CASSPIAGTGSFGANVLTF TGTGCCAGCAGCCCGATAGCCGGGACAGGATCGTTCGGGGCCAACGTCCTGACTTTC
TRBJ2-7 TRBV18 . . CASSRGRDPYYEQYF TGTGCCAGCTCACGGGGCAGGGACCCCTACTACGAGCAGTACTTC
TRBJ2-2 TRBV11-3 TRBD2 few CASSWTSGAGELFF TGTGCCAGCAGCTGGACTAGCGGCGCCGGGGAGCTGTTTTTT
TRBJ2-7 TRBV19 TRBD2 . CASSMGLAAYEQYF TGTGCCAGTAGTATGGGACTAGCGGCATACGAGCAGTACTTC
TRBJ2-2 TRBV15 TRBD2 . CATSRDPLAGNTGELFF TGTGCCACCAGCAGAGATCCCCTAGCGGGTAACACCGGGGAGCTGTTTTTT
TRBJ2-1 TRBV5-6 . . CASSLIREQFF TGTGCCAGCAGCTTGATAAGAGAGCAGTTCTTC
TRBJ2-1 TRBV19 TRBD2 . CASSIDPSGRPYNEQFF TGTGCCAGTAGTATAGATCCTAGCGGGAGGCCCTACAATGAGCAGTTCTTC
TRBJ1-1 TRBV10-2 . . CASSGGRILIEAFF TGCGCCAGCAGTGGGGGCAGGATCTTAATTGAAGCTTTCTTT
TRBJ2-7 TRBV2 TRBD1 . CASNTGGFSQEQYF TGTGCCAGCAACACAGGGGGCTTCTCTCAGGAGCAGTACTTC
TRBJ1-4 TRBV19 . once CASSIQGLANEKLFF TGTGCCAGTAGTATCCAGGGTTTGGCTAATGAAAAACTGTTTTTT
TRBJ2-7 TRBV6-5 . once CASSYSSNEQYF TGTGCCAGCAGTTACTCCTCCAACGAGCAGTACTTC
TRBJ1-2 TRBV7-2 . . CASSNRNYGYTF TGTGCCAGCTCAAACCGAAACTATGGCTACACCTTC
TRBJ2-7 TRBV5-8 TRBD2 . CASSHTSGSSYEQYF TGTGCCAGCAGCCACACTAGCGGGAGCTCCTACGAGCAGTACTTC